These 5 T cell receptor beta chains originate from one sample sequenced in a study of blood T cell repertoires in COVID-19. The table came from immunoSEQ multiplex PCR; TCRdb's copy has only in-frame clones and leaves some out. Of about 110,000 clones detected, roughly four fifths appear once; the ten largest clones hold 7.9%. The sequencing input was peripheral blood. All receptors derive from a man aged 65-85 years with acute or convalescent COVID-19.

V is TRBV19 and J is TRBJ1-1; D remains unclear. Trimming removed 4 bases at V and 8 bases at J, with 8 bases between. This CDR3 contains 11 residues. CDR1 and CDR2 (germline): LNHDA, SQIVND (reference sequence). CDR3 in DNA: TGTGCCAGTAGTACGAGGGCGGAAGCTTTCTTT. Amino acids: CASSTRAEAFF.

The gene calls are TRBV4-1 and TRBJ1-6; D is possibly TRBD1 (5 bases). The CDR3 is 14 amino acids. Germline CDR1 MGHRA, CDR2 YSYEKL. V was cut by 1 base and J by 5 bases, with 6 bases left in between. The CDR3: CASSQGQNNSPLHF. The CDR3 DNA reads TGCGCCAGCAGCCAAGGACAGAATAATTCACCCCTCCACTTT.

The rearrangement joins TRBV5-1 to TRBJ2-7; perhaps TRBD1 as D (6 bases). V gave up 3 bases and J gave up 5 bases, with 12 bases separating them. The CDR3 consists of 13 residues. Per germline, CDR1 SGHRS and CDR2 YFSETQ. The CDR3 DNA reads TGCGCCAGCAGCTCGAACAGGGCCAACGAGCAGTACTTC. As protein: CASSSNRANEQYF.

The chain is built from TRBV9 and TRBJ1-6; perhaps TRBD1 as D (5 bases). Germline V lookup: CDR1 SGDLS, CDR2 YYNGEE. Trimming stripped 0 bases from V and 6 bases from J, with 10 bases between. This CDR3 has 15 amino acids. Here the CDR3 DNA reads TGTGCCAGCAGCGTAGAGGGGCACTTTAATTCACCCCTCCACTTT. This codes for CASSVEGHFNSPLHF.

The rearrangement links TRBV9 to TRBJ2-6, with 7 bases lining up with TRBD1. This CDR3 contains 17 residues. Germline CDR1 is SGDLS and CDR2 is YYNGEE. V dropped 2 bases and J dropped 0; count of bases not matched to a gene: 5. The CDR3 region has the DNA TGTGCCAGCAGCGTGTCAGGGGGTCTCTCTGGGGCCAACGTCCTGACTTTC. Protein sequence: CASSVSGGLSGANVLTF.